Listed here is a single T cell receptor beta chain. This CDR3 is built from 16 residues. V shed 5 bases and J 0 bases; nucleotides not matched to a gene: 10. Germline CDR1 is MNHEY and CDR2 is SMNVEV (reference sequence). This sample is part of a study of blood T cell repertoires in COVID-19. Study-wide context: Collection of acute and convalescent COVID-19 samples took place in the United States, Italy and Spain. Sources were T cells, B-cell-depleted T cells, or PBMCs; the material itself was cDNA or gDNA.

During active infection, Seattle patients enrolled and were then monitored through disease. Per the original methods: Nucleated cell counts were estimated from reference gene primer amplification. TCRdb's table, derived via immunoSEQ multiplex PCR, lists solely in-frame clones and lacks some. V, J and clone size are taken as reported in that table, and D and trimming were inferred from the DNA itself. The sample contains some 180,000 clones, roughly 84% of which appear only once. Sample: peripheral blood. This clonotype was obtained from a middle-aged woman with COVID-19, enrolled during active disease. V usage is TRBV27 and J usage is TRBJ2-7, with 7 bases identical to TRBD1. In nucleotides, the CDR3 is TGTGCCAGCAGTCTTGCAGGGGGTGTAAGCTCCTACGAGCAGTACTTC. Amino acid sequence: CASSLAGGVSSYEQYF.